A single sample is the source of the 11 T cell receptor beta chains below, sequenced in a study of T cell changes during pregnancy in multiple sclerosis. Libraries were prepared by immunoSEQ multiplex PCR; TCRdb keeps only in-frame clonotypes and omits some of them. This sample has approximately 63,000 clones, with roughly 91% found just once. The source material was peripheral blood, sampled in the third trimester of pregnancy. These receptors were obtained from a female donor in good health, enrolled as a control in a pregnancy study.

The genes are TRBV7-2 and TRBJ2-5; tentatively, D is TRBD1 (5 bases). This CDR3 has 14 amino acids. Trimming removed 1 base at V and 11 bases at J, with 17 bases between. In germline, CDR1 is SGHTA, CDR2 FQGNSA. The CDR3 nucleotides read TGTGCCAGCAGCTTAGAGGGGCCGTCGGTGGGGCAGTACTTC. It translates to CASSLEGPSVGQYF.

The V and J genes are TRBV5-1 and TRBJ2-1; possible D gene TRBD2, 7 bases. This CDR3 comprises 14 residues. From germline, CDR1 is SGHRS and CDR2 YFSETQ. Trimming stripped 0 bases from V and 7 bases from J, with 11 bases between. The CDR3 here is CASSLEGGVNEQFF. The CDR3 region has the DNA TGCGCCAGCAGCTTGGAAGGGGGGGTGAATGAGCAGTTCTTC. The full variable domain, its missing parts supplied by reference TRBV5-1 and TRBJ2-1, is KAGVTQTPRYLIKTRGQQVTLSCSPISGHRSVSWYQQTPGQGLQFLFEYFSETQRNKGNFPGRFSGRQFSNSRSEMNVSTLELGDSALYLCASSLEGGVNEQFFGPGTRLTVL.

This clone came up once. This chain links TRBV7-9 with TRBJ2-1; possibly TRBD1 for D (7 bases). V lost 7 bases and J lost 12, with 19 bases in between. Germline V gene data show CDR1 as SEHNR and CDR2 as FQNEAQ (reference sequence). The CDR3 spans 13 residues. The CDR3 DNA reads as TGTGCCAGCATCAAAAAGGAGGGGGCTCGGCAGTTCTTC. Its protein product is CASIKKEGARQFF.

The chain combines TRBV5-1 with TRBJ1-2; 8 nucleotides agree with TRBD1. CDR3 length equals 15 residues. Germline-derived CDR1 and CDR2 are SGHRS and YFSETQ. Trimming took 0 bases from V and 2 from J; bases not matched to a gene: 3. The CDR3 DNA reads as TGCGCCAGCAGCTTGGTTCGGACAGGGAACTATGGCTACACCTTC. This gives the protein CASSLVRTGNYGYTF.

J is TRBJ1-5 and V is TRBV19; 7 bases are shared with TRBD1. This CDR3 spans 14 amino acids. Germline values: CDR1 LNHDA, CDR2 SQIVND (reference sequence). The junction had 6 bases not matched to a gene; V was cut back by 3 bases and J by 7 bases. The CDR3: CASSIGTDRQPQHF. The CDR3 nucleotides read TGTGCCAGTAGTATCGGGACAGACAGGCAGCCCCAGCATTTT.

The chain has TRBV7-9 and TRBJ2-7; 7 positions agree with TRBD2. Germline V CDR1 and CDR2: SEHNR, FQNEAQ (reference sequence). The V segment lost 1 base and the J segment 6 bases; nucleotides outside the gene matches: 12. The length of the CDR3 is 16 residues. The CDR3 loop is CASSLGPGGGAGEQYF. CDR3 DNA: TGTGCCAGCAGCTTAGGCCCGGGAGGAGGGGCGGGCGAGCAGTACTTC.

The J gene is TRBJ1-1, the V gene TRBV27; D gene unclear. Germline V gives CDR1 MNHEY, CDR2 SMNVEV (reference sequence). CDR3 size: 11 residues. V shed 6 bases and J shed 5 bases, with 7 bases lying between them. CDR3 loop: CASRRGTEAFF. The CDR3 coding sequence is TGTGCCAGCAGACGAGGGACTGAAGCTTTCTTT.

V is TRBV7-2 and J is TRBJ2-3; the D gene is possibly TRBD2 (6 bases). The CDR3 spans 13 residues. With 1 base removed from V and 10 bases from J, the gap between germline ends came to 12 bases. Germline V gene sequence: CDR1 SGHTA, CDR2 FQGNSA. The CDR3 sequence: CASSLDRRGAQYF. The CDR3 nucleotides read TGTGCCAGCAGCTTAGATCGGCGGGGTGCGCAGTATTTT.

CDR3 DNA sequence: TGTGCCAGCAGCTCTACAGCCGATACGCAGTATTTT. Its protein product is CASSSTADTQYF. This sequence joins TRBV7-9 and TRBJ2-3; D unclear. The CDR3 covers 12 residues. V was pared by 4 bases and J by 6 bases, with 8 bases between. The germline gives CDR1 SEHNR, CDR2 FQNEAQ (reference sequence).

The gene calls are TRBV27 and TRBJ1-1, with 7 bases lining up with TRBD1. Germline CDR1 reads MNHEY; CDR2 reads SMNVEV (reference sequence). Germline trimming cut 3 bases from V and 4 bases from J; bases unmatched to any gene: 5. There are 14 residues in the CDR3. The CDR3 region is CASSLSRGSTEAFF. Here the CDR3 DNA reads TGTGCCAGCAGTTTGTCCAGGGGGAGCACTGAAGCTTTCTTT.

The V and J genes are TRBV7-9 and TRBJ1-2; possible D gene TRBD1, 5 bases. Germline assignment: CDR1 SEHNR and CDR2 FQNEAQ (reference sequence). CDR3 length equals 13 residues. V lost 5 bases to trimming and J lost 7 bases, with 14 bases between them. DNA of the CDR3: TGTGCCAGCAGCGCAAACGGAGGGGCTGGCTACACCTTC. It codes for CASSANGGAGYTF.